These 18 T cell receptor beta chains came from one sample sequenced in a study of control samples from healthy donors and cancer patients (dated by TCRdb to the early 2020s). Libraries were made using the immunoSEQ multiplex PCR assay. TCRdb stores this immuneACCESS table with in-frame sequences only. Part of the clones is absent; in the studies checked, under half of the shortfall reflects unresolved V genes, and no reason is known for the rest. The sample includes approximately 100,000 clones, with 85% to 90% observed a single time. Of the sample, around 2.1% is held by the ten largest clones. The sequencing sample was made of blood. The receptors were gathered from a woman aged 40 to 50 in good health.

V usage is TRBV5-1 and J usage is TRBJ2-5, with D unclear. The length of the CDR3 is 13 residues. Germline-derived CDR1 and CDR2 are SGHRS and YFSETQ. The V gene lost 0 bases and the J gene lost 5 bases, with 8 bases spanning the gap. The CDR3: CASSLALLETQYF. CDR3 coding DNA: TGCGCCAGCAGCTTGGCCCTTCTCGAGACCCAGTACTTC.

The chain employs TRBV30 and TRBJ2-1; 7 nucleotides match TRBD2. Germline trimming cut 1 base from V and 8 bases from J; bases unmatched to any gene: 5. Germline values: CDR1 GTSNPN, CDR2 SVGIG (reference sequence). CDR3 length equals 13 residues. The CDR3 loop is CAWSDRGVDEQFF. In DNA form, the CDR3 reads TGTGCCTGGAGTGATCGGGGGGTGGATGAGCAGTTCTTC.

V and J are TRBV21-1 and TRBJ2-1; TRBD1, the D gene given by the table, was not confirmed from the DNA. TRBV21-1 is a pseudogene segment. The CDR3 spans 17 residues. The CDR3 here is CASSKGNRGLPENEQFF. The DNA of the CDR3 is TGTGCCAGCAGCAAAGGTAACAGGGGCCTCCCTGAGAATGAGCAGTTCTTC.

A single count supports this clone. V gene TRBV25-1 combines with J gene TRBJ1-1, with D tentatively TRBD1 (6 bases). The CDR3 consists of 15 residues. The germline CDR1 and CDR2 sequences are MGHDK and SYGVNS. The germline V and J ends were trimmed by 0 bases and 4 bases, with 12 bases remaining between them. Here the CDR3 DNA reads TGTGCCAGCAGTGAATATCGCCTCAGGGGCACTGAAGCTTTCTTT. It yields the protein CASSEYRLRGTEAFF.

The chain uses TRBV2 and TRBJ1-1, with 7 bases aligning to TRBD1. V shed 8 bases, J shed 4 bases, and the junction held 4 bases outside the gene matches. Germline CDR1 and CDR2: SNHLY and FYNNEI. This CDR3 contains 12 residues. CDR3 nucleotides: TGTGCCAGCGCCTACAGGGGCACTGAAGCTTTCTTT. Translated: CASAYRGTEAFF.

This rearrangement joins TRBV27 to TRBJ2-7, with TRBD1 as a possible D gene (5 bases). Looked up from germline, CDR1 is MNHEY and CDR2 is SMNVEV (reference sequence). The V and J ends lost 6 bases and 0 bases respectively, with 6 bases between them. The CDR3 spans 12 residues. The CDR3 loop is CASRDNSYEQYF. DNA for the CDR3: TGTGCCAGCAGGGACAACTCCTACGAGCAGTACTTC.

The gene calls are TRBV7-2 and TRBJ2-3; the match to TRBD1 covers 7 bases. The trim removed 4 bases at V and 4 bases at J, leaving 8 bases unmatched. Per the germline V gene, CDR1 is SGHTA and CDR2 is FQGNSA. This CDR3 is 15 amino acids long. In nucleotides, the CDR3 is TGTGCCAGCAGCTCACAGGGGATGGGGGCAGATACGCAGTATTTT. This gives the protein CASSSQGMGADTQYF.

This chain links TRBV9 with TRBJ2-3, with D perhaps assigned TRBD1 or TRBD2 (5 bases each). V gave up 3 bases and J gave up 3 bases, with 14 bases separating them. CDR3 length: 15 residues. Germline assignment: CDR1 SGDLS and CDR2 YYNGEE. The CDR3 spells CASSAGRRTTDTQYF. The CDR3 region has the DNA TGTGCCAGCAGCGCGGGACGGAGAACAACAGATACGCAGTATTTT.

The chain joins TRBV5-8 to TRBJ1-5, with TRBD1 matching over 7 bases. CDR3 length equals 15 residues. J gave up 4 bases and V 0 bases, and 4 bases lay outside the gene matches. CDR1 is SGHTS, CDR2 YDEGEE, per germline. In DNA, the CDR3 is TGTGCCAGCAGCTTGGGGGCAGGGGGGAATCAGCCCCAGCATTTT. Protein: CASSLGAGGNQPQHF.

This clone was detected only once. This chain connects TRBV5-1 to TRBJ2-3, with 8 bases lining up with TRBD2. The CDR3 extends over 17 amino acids. V was clipped by 3 bases and J by 8 bases; unmatched bases: 17. Germline assignment: CDR1 SGHRS and CDR2 YFSETQ. The CDR3 region has the DNA TGCGCCAGCAGCTCCACCCGCGGGGGGCCCCTCACGGGTACGCAGTATTTT. Its protein product is CASSSTRGGPLTGTQYF.

V and J are TRBV7-2 and TRBJ2-7; 10 nucleotides agree with TRBD2. The CDR3 is made up of 16 amino acids. The V segment lost 0 bases and the J segment 6 bases; nucleotides outside the gene matches: 8. CDR1 is SGHTA, CDR2 FQGNSA, per germline. The CDR3, as DNA: TGTGCCAGCAGCTTAGCCACAGCGGGGGGGCAGAGCGAGCAGTACTTC. It yields the protein CASSLATAGGQSEQYF.

This chain joins TRBV4-3 and TRBJ2-1; D may be TRBD1 or TRBD2 (5 bases each). Between the trimmed V and J ends, which lost 0 bases and 8 bases, there was a span of 14 bases. This CDR3 contains 15 residues. Germline lookup yields CDR1 LGHNA and CDR2 YSLEER. CDR3: CASSQEWRGVDEQFF. CDR3 DNA sequence: TGCGCCAGCAGCCAAGAATGGCGAGGGGTCGATGAGCAGTTCTTC.

The rearrangement links TRBV2 to TRBJ1-4, with 8 bases fitting TRBD1. In germline, CDR1 is SNHLY, CDR2 FYNNEI. The J segment lost 8 bases and the V segment lost 9 bases, leaving 20 bases of the junction unmatched. There are 17 residues in the CDR3. CDR3 in DNA: TGTGCCAGTACGACGGGGGCAGGGGGCGCGGTTGGCGAAAAACTGTTTTTT. Protein sequence: CASTTGAGGAVGEKLFF.

The chain joins TRBV10-1 to TRBJ2-1; maybe TRBD2 (7 bases). Looked up from germline, CDR1 is WNHNN and CDR2 is SYGVQD (reference sequence). The V end lost 2 bases, the J end lost 0 bases, and 8 bases lay between the germline ends. CDR3 length: 15 amino acids. DNA for the CDR3: TGCGCCAGCAGTGAGGGGGGGGCCTCCTACAATGAGCAGTTCTTC. This sequence encodes CASSEGGASYNEQFF.

This clone was seen a few times. The chain uses TRBV24-1 and TRBJ2-3; TRBD2 aligns across 8 bases. Germline CDR1 and CDR2: KGHDR and SFDVKD. This CDR3 is 17 amino acids long. J lost 4 bases, V lost 2 bases, and 10 bases had no gene match. The DNA for the CDR3 is TGTGCCACCAGTGATTCGTTATACGGGGGGGCCTCAGATACGCAGTATTTT. This gives the protein CATSDSLYGGASDTQYF.

V gene TRBV19 combines with J gene TRBJ1-5; D gene uncertain. V was cut by 3 bases and J by 7 bases, with 13 bases left in between. Germline CDR1 is LNHDA and CDR2 is SQIVND (reference sequence). This CDR3 is built from 14 residues. CDR3 sequence: CASSISQSRQPQHF. As DNA, the CDR3 is TGTGCCAGTAGTATTAGCCAGTCTCGGCAGCCCCAGCATTTT.

The sample holds a few counts of this clone. The rearrangement joins TRBV19 to TRBJ1-1; D call uncertain. V dropped 1 base and J dropped 1 base, with 7 bases sitting between them. CDR1 LNHDA and CDR2 SQIVND come from the germline V gene (reference sequence). The CDR3 covers 14 residues. CDR3 loop: CASSIAGQNTEAFF. CDR3 DNA: TGTGCCAGTAGTATAGCGGGTCAGAACACTGAAGCTTTCTTT.

The rearrangement joins TRBV2 to TRBJ2-3, with D possibly being TRBD1 (5 bases). V was shortened by 4 bases and J by 6 bases, with 8 bases between the two germline ends. Germline CDR1 and CDR2: SNHLY and FYNNEI. The CDR3 sequence is 12 residues long. The CDR3 here is CASSGYRDTQYF. CDR3 bases: TGTGCCAGCAGTGGATACAGGGATACGCAGTATTTT. The whole variable domain, remainder taken from reference TRBV2 and TRBJ2-3, is EPEVTQTPSHQVTQMGQEVILRCVPISNHLYFYWYRQILGQKVEFLVSFYNNEISEKSEIFDDQFSVERPDGSNFTLKIRSTKLEDSAMYFCASSGYRDTQYFGPGTRLTVL.